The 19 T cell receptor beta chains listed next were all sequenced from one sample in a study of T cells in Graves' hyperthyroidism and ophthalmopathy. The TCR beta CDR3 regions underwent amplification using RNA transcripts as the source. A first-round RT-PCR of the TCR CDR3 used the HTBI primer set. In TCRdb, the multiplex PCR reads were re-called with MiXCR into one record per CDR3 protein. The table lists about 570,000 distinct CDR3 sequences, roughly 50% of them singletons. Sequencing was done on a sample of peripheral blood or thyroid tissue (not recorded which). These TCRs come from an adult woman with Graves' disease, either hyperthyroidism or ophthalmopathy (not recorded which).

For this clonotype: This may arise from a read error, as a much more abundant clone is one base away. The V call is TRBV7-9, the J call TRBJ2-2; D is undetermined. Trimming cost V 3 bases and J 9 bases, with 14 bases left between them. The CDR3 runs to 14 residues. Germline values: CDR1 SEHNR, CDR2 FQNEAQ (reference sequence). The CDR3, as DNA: TGTGCCAGCAGCTTTCCTCCTGGCCAGTGGGAGCTGTTTTTT. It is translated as CASSFPPGQWELFF.

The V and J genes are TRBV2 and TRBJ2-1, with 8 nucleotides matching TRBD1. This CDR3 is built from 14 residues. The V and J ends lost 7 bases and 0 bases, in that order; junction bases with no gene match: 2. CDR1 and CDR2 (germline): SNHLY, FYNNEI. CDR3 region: CASIGQGSYNEQFF. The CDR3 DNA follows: TGTGCCAGCATTGGACAGGGCTCCTACAATGAGCAGTTCTTC.

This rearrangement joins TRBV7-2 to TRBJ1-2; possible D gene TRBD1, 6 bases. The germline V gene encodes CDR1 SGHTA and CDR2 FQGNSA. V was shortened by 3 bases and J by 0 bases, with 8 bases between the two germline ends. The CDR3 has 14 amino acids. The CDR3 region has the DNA TGTGCCAGCAGCTTGGACAGCACTAACTATGGCTACACCTTC. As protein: CASSLDSTNYGYTF.

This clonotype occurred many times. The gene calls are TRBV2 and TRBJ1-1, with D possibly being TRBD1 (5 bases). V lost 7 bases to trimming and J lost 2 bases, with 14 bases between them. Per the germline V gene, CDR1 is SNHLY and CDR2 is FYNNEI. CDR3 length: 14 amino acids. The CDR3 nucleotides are TGTGCCAGCACCACCGTCGACAGAAACACTGAAGCTTTCTTT. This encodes CASTTVDRNTEAFF.

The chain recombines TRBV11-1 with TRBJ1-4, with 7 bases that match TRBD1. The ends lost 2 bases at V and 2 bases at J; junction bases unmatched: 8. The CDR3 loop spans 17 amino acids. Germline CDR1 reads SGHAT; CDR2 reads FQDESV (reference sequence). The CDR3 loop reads CASSLYDRVSTNEKLFF. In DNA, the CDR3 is TGTGCCAGCAGCTTATACGACAGGGTTTCCACTAATGAAAAACTGTTTTTT.

CDR3 bases: TGCGCCAGCAGCTTGGGGGGGACTGCTGGTTCACCCCTCCACTTT. Protein sequence: CASSLGGTAGSPLHF. The chain recombines TRBV5-1 with TRBJ1-6, with D perhaps matching TRBD1 (5 bases). The ends were cut back, 0 bases at V and 9 bases at J, with 13 bases in the middle. The CDR3 runs to 15 residues. Germline V gene lookup returns CDR1 SGHRS and CDR2 YFSETQ.

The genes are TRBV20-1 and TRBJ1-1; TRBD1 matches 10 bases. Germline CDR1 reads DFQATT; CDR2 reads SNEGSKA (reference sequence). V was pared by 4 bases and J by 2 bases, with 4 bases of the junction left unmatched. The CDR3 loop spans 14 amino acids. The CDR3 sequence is CSAKRQGANTEAFF. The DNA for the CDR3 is TGCAGTGCTAAAAGACAGGGGGCCAACACTGAAGCTTTCTTT.

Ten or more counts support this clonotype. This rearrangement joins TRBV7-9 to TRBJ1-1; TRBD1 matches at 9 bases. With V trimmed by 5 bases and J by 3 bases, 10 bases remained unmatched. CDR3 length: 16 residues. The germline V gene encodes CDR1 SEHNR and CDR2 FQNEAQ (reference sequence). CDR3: CASSPYRGHLYTEAFF. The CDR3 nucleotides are TGTGCCAGCAGCCCTTACAGGGGGCATTTGTACACTGAAGCTTTCTTT.

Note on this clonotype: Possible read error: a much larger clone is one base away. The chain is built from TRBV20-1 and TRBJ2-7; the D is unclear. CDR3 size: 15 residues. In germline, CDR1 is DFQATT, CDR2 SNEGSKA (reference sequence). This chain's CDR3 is CSARKASEANYERYF. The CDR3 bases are TGCAGTGCTCGAAAAGCCAGCGAGGCAAACTACGAGCGGTACTTC.

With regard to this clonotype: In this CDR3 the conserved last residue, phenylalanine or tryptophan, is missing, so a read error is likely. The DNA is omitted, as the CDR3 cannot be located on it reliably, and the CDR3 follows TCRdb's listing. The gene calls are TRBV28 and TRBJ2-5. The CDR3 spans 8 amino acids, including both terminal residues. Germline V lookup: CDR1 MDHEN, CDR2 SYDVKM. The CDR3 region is CASSFPYY.

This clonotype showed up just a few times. CDR3 bases: TGCGCCAGCAGCTACGGACTAGCGGCAGATACGCAGTATTTT. It encodes CASSYGLAADTQYF. The V gene is TRBV5-1, the J gene TRBJ2-3, with 10 bases fitting TRBD2. V trimming: 3 bases; J trimming: 4 bases; junction bases outside the gene matches: 2. Germline CDR1 and CDR2: SGHRS and YFSETQ. CDR3 length: 14 residues. Variable domain in full (rest from reference TRBV5-1 and TRBJ2-3): KAGVTQTPRYLIKTRGQQVTLSCSPISGHRSVSWYQQTPGQGLQFLFEYFSETQRNKGNFPGRFSGRQFSNSRSEMNVSTLELGDSALYLCASSYGLAADTQYFGPGTRLTVL.

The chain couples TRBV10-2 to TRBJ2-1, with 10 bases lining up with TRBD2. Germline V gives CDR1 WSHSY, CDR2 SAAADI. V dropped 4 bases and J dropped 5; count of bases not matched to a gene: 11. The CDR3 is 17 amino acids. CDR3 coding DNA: TGCGCCAGCAGTGGACTCCGGACGCTAGCGGGAGACAATGAGCAGTTCTTC. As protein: CASSGLRTLAGDNEQFF.

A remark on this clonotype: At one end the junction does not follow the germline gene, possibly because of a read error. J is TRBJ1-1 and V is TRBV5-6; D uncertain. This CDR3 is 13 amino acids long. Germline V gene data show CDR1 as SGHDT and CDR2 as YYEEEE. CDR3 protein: CASSFLSNTEASF. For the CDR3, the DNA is TGTGCTAGCAGCTTTCTGTCGAACACTGAAGCTTCCTTT.

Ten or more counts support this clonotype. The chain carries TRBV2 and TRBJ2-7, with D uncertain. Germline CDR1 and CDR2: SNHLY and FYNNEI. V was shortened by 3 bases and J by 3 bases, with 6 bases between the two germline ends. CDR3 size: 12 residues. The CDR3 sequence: CASSDGDYEQYF. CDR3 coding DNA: TGTGCCAGCAGTGATGGAGACTACGAGCAGTACTTC.

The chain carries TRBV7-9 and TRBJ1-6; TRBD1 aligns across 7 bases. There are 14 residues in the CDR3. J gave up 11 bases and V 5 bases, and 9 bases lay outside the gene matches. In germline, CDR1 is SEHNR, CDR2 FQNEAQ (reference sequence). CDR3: CASSPTTGMPPLHF. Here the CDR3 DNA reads TGTGCCAGCAGCCCAACGACAGGGATGCCACCCCTCCACTTT.

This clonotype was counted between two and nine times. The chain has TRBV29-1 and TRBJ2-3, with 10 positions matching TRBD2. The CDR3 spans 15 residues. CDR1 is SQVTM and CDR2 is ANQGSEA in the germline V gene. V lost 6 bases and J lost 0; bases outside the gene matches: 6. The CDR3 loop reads CSVESGRVSTDTQYF. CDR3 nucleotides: TGCAGCGTAGAGAGCGGGAGGGTTAGCACAGATACGCAGTATTTT.

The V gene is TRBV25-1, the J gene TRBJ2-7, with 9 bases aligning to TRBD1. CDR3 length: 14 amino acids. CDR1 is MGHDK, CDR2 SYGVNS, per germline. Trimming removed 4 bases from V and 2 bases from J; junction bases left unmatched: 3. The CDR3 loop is CASSGGTGPYEQYF. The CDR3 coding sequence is TGTGCCAGCAGTGGGGGGACAGGGCCCTACGAGCAGTACTTC.

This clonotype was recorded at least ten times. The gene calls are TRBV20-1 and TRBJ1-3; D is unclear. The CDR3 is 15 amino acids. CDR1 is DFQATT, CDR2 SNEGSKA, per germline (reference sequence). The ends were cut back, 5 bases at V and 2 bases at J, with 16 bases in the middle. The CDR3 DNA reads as TGCAGTGCTCGGGATCGACTGAATACTGGAAACACCATATATTTT. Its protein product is CSARDRLNTGNTIYF.

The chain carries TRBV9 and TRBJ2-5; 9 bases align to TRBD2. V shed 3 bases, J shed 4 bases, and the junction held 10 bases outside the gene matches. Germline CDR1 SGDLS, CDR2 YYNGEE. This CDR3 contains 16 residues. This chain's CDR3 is CASSGPGTSSRETQYF. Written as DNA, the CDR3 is TGTGCCAGCAGCGGGCCCGGGACTAGCTCGAGAGAGACCCAGTACTTC.